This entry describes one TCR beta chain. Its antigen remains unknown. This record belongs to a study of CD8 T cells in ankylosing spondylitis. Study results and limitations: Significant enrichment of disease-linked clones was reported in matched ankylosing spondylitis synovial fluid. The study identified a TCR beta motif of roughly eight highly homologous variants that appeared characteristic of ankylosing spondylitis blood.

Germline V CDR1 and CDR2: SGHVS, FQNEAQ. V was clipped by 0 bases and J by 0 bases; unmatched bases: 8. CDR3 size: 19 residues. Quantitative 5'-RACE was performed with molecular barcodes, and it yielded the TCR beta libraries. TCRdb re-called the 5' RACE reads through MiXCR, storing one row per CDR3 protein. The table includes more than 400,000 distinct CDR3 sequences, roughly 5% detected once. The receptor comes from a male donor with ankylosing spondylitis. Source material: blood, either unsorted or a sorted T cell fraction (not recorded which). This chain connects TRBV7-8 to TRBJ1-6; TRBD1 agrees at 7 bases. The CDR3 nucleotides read TGTGCCAGCAGCTTAGCCCCAGGGGGTGGGAGCTCCTATAATTCACCCCTCCACTTT. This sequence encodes CASSLAPGGGSSYNSPLHF. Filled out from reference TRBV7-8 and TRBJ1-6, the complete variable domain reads GAGVSQSPRYKVAKRGQDVALRCDPISGHVSLFWYQQALGQGPEFLTYFQNEAQLDKSGLPSDRFFAERPEGSVSTLKIQRTQQEDSAVYLCASSLAPGGGSSYNSPLHFGNGTRLTVT.